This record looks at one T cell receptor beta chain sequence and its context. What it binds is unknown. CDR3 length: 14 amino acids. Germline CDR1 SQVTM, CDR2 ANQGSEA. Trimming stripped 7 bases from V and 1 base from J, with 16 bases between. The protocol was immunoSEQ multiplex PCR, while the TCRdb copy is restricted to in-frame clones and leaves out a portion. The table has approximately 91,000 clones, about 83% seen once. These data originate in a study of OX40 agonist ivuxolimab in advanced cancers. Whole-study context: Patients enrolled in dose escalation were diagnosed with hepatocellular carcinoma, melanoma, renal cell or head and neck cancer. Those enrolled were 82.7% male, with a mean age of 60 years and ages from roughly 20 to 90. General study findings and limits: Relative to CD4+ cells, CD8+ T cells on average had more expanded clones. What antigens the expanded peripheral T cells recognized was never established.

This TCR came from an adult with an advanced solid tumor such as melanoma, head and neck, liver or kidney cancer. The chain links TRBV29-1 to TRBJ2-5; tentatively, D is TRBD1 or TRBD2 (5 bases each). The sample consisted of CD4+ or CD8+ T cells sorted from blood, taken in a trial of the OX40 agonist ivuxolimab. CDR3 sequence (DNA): TGCAGCGCAGTTCGGGACGGAATCCAAGAGACCCAGTACTTC. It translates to CSAVRDGIQETQYF.